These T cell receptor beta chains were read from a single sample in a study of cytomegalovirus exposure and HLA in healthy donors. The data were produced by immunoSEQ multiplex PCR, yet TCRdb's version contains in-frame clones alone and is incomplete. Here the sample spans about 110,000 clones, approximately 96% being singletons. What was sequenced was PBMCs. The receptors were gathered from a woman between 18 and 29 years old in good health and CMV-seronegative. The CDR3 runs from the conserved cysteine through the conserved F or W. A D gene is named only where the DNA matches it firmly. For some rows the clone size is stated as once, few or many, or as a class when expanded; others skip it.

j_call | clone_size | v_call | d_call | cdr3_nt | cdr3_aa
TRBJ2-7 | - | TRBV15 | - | TGTGCCACCAGCAGAGATCGGCAGGGATCGTTCGAGCAGTACTTC | CATSRDRQGSFEQYF
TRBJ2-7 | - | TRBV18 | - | TGTGCCAGCTCACCCCCTAGCTCCTACGAGCAGTACTTC | CASSPPSSYEQYF
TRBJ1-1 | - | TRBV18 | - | TGTGCCAGCTCACCACCGGGGGGAAAAGAAGCTTTCTTT | CASSPPGGKEAFF
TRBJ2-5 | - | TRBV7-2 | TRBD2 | TGTGCCAGCAGCTTAGCATTGAGCGGGGGCCATCAGGCGGGAGAGACCCAGTACTTC | CASSLALSGGHQAGETQYF
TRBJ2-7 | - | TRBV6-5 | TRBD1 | TGTGCCAGCAGGACAGGGGGTACAACCTACGAGCAGTACTTC | CASRTGGTTYEQYF
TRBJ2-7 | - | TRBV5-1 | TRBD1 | TGCGCCAGCAAACTGACAGGGAGCTCCTACGAGCAGTACTTC | CASKLTGSSYEQYF
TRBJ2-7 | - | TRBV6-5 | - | TGTGCCAGCTATGACAAGCCCTACGAGCAGTACTTC | CASYDKPYEQYF
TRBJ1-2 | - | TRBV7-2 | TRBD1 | TGTGCCAGCAGTCAGTGGGGACAGATCTATGGCTACACCTTC | CASSQWGQIYGYTF
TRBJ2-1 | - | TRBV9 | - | TGTGCCAGCAGCCGGGAATACAATGAGCAGTTCTTC | CASSREYNEQFF
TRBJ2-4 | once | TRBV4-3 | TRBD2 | TGCGCCAGCAGCCAAGATCTGAGCGGGGGGGCCAAAAACATTCAGTACTTC | CASSQDLSGGAKNIQYF
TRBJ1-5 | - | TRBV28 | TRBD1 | TGTGCCAGCAGTTTTTGGACAGGGGGGGATCAGCCCCAGCATTTT | CASSFWTGGDQPQHF
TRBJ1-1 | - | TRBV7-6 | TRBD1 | TGTGCCAGCAGCTTAGCGGTAGGAACAGGGGAATCGGACACTGAAGCTTTCTTT | CASSLAVGTGESDTEAFF
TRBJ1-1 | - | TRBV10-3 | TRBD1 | TGTGCCATCAGTGAGCGACAGGGGGTAGTAGAAGCTTTCTTT | CAISERQGVVEAFF
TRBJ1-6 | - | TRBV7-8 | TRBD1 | TGTGCCAGCAGCTTAGGACAGGGACTTTCACCCCTCCACTTT | CASSLGQGLSPLHF
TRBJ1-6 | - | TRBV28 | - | TGTGCCAGCAGGCGACAGGTGTCGGGGTATAATGTGAAACTCCCTCGGGATAATTCACCCCTCCACTTT | CASRRQVSGYNVKLPRDNSPLHF
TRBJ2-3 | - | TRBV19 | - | TGTGCCAGTAGTGTCACCCACGCGAGCACAGATACGCAGTATTTT | CASSVTHASTDTQYF
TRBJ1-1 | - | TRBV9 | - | TGTGCCAGCAGCGTAGACGGGGTTGTCTCTGAAGCTTTCTTT | CASSVDGVVSEAFF
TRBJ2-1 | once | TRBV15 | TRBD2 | TGTGCCACCAGCAGAGATCGGGTTGACAGCGGGGCCACCTACAATGAGCAGTTCTTC | CATSRDRVDSGATYNEQFF
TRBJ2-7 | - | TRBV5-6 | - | TGTGCCAGCAGCCTGGTCGGCGAGCAGTACTTC | CASSLVGEQYF
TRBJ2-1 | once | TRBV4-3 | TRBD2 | TGCGCCAGCAGCGAAGACCCCCCACTAGCGGGGGGACCAGGTGTTGAGCAGTTCTTC | CASSEDPPLAGGPGVEQFF
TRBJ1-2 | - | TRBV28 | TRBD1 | TGTGCCAGCAGCTTGACAGGGAGCTATGGCTACACCTTC | CASSLTGSYGYTF
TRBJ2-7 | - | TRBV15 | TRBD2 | TGTGCCACCAGCAGGGCTAGCGGGGCCTCCTACGAGCAGTACTTC | CATSRASGASYEQYF
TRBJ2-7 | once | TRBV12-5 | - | TGTGCTAGTGGTTTCGGCGGAACCCTCCCGGACTTC | CASGFGGTLPDF
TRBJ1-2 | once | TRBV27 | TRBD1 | TGTGCCAGCAGTCCAAGTCAAGGGACAGGGTATGGCTACACCTTC | CASSPSQGTGYGYTF
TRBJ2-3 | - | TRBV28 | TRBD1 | TGTGCCAGCAGTATCCTGGGACAGGGGGCTGGGACAGATACGCAGTATTTT | CASSILGQGAGTDTQYF
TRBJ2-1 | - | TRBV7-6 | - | TGTGCCAGCAGCTCCCTTCCGGGAGGGGGCGATGAGCAGTTCTTC | CASSSLPGGGDEQFF
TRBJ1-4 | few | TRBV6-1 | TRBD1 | TGTGCCAGCAGTGAATGGAACAGGGGCGAGGAAAAACTGTTTTTT | CASSEWNRGEEKLFF
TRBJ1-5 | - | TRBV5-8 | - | TGTGCCAGCAGCCCACAGTATCAGCCCCAGCATTTT | CASSPQYQPQHF
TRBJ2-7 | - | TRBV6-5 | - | TGTGCCAGCAGTGGGCAGGAGGGGCAGTACTTC | CASSGQEGQYF
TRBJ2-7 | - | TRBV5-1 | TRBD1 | TGCGCCAGCAGCTGGAACCGGGACAGAGCCTACGAGCAGTACTTC | CASSWNRDRAYEQYF
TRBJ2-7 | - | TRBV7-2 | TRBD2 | TGTGCCAGCAGTAAGCTAGTAGCGGGGGGAATAACCGCCTACGAGCAGTACTTC | CASSKLVAGGITAYEQYF
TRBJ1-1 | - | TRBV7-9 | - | TGTGCCAGCACTGCCGGGCCTGGGGCCACTGAAGCTTTCTTT | CASTAGPGATEAFF
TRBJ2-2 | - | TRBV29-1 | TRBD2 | TGCAGCGTTGAGAGGGCTAGCGGGGGGGGGAGCACCGGGGAGCTGTTTTTT | CSVERASGGGSTGELFF
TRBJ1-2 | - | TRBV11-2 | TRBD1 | TGTGCCAGCAGCTATCAGATCGGGACAGGCGACGGTAACTATGGCTACACCTTC | CASSYQIGTGDGNYGYTF
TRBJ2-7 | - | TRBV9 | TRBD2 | TGTGCCAGCAGCGTAGGCGGGGGGGCCCTCTACGAGCAGTACTTC | CASSVGGGALYEQYF
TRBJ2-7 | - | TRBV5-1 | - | TGCGCCAGCAGCTTGGGGACAGCTTATGACTCCTACGAGCAGTACTTC | CASSLGTAYDSYEQYF
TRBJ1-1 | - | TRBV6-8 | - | TGTGCCAGCGATGCGGGAGGGGGTGCGACTGAAGCTTTCTTT | CASDAGGGATEAFF
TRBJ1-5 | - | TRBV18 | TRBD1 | TGTGCCAGCTCGGACAGGGCTAATCAGCCCCAGCATTTT | CASSDRANQPQHF
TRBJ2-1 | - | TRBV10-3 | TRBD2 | TGTGCCATCAGTCAGGGGCTAGCGGGGGTAGGGTACAATGAGCAGTTCTTC | CAISQGLAGVGYNEQFF
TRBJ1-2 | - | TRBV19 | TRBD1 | TGTGCCAGTAGTGTAACAGGGGGGATAAACTATGGCTACACCTTC | CASSVTGGINYGYTF
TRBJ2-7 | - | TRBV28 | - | TGTGCCAGCAGGGTTCAATCCTCGCCGGGGACCTACGAGCAGTACTTC | CASRVQSSPGTYEQYF
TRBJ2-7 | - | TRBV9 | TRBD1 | TGTGCCAGCAGCGAGGGGGCGAATCGGATTTATGACGAGCAGTACTTC | CASSEGANRIYDEQYF
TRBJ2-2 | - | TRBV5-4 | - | TGTGCCAGCAGCTTGGGAAGGACTGACACCGGGGAGCTGTTTTTT | CASSLGRTDTGELFF
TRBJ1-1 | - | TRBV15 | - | TGTGCCACCAGCAGAGATATAGGGAGGGTGAGTAGATCCGAGAACACTGAAGCTTTCTTT | CATSRDIGRVSRSENTEAFF
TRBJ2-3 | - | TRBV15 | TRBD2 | TGTGCCACGAACCGGGGGGGCGCTGGCGATACGCAGTATTTT | CATNRGGAGDTQYF
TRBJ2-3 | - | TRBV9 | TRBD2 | TGTGCCAGCAGCGTAGGACTAGCTCGCGGGGGAAGAGATACGCAGTATTTT | CASSVGLARGGRDTQYF
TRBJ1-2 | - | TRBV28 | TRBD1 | TGTGCCAGCAGTTTACACAGGACAGGGAAGTGGGGCTACACCTTC | CASSLHRTGKWGYTF
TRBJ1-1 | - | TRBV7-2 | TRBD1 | TGTGCCAGCAGCCCCCGACAGGGTCAGAACACTGAAGCTTTCTTT | CASSPRQGQNTEAFF